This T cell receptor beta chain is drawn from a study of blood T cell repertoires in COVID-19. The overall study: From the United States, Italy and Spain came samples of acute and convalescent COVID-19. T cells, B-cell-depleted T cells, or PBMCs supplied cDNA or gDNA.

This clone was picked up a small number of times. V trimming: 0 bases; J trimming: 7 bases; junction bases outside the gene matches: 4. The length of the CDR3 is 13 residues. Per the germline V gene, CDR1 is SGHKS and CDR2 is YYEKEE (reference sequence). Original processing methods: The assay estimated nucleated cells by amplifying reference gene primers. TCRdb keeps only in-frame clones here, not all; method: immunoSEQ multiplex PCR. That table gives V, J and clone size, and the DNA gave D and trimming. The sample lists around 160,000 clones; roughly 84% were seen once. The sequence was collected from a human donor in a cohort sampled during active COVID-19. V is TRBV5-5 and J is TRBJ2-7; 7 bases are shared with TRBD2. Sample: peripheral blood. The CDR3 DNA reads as TGTGCCAGCAGCTTGGTGGGGGAGGGGGAGCAGTACTTC. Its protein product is CASSLVGEGEQYF.